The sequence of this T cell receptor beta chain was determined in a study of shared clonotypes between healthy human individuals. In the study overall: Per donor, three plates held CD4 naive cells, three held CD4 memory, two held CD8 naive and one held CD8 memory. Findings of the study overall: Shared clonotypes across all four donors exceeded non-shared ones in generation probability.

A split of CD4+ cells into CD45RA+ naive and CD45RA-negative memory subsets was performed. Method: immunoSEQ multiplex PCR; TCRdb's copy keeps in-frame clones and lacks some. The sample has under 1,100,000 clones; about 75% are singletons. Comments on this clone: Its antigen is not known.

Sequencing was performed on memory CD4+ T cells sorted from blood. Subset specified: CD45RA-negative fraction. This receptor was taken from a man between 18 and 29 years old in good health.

CDR3 in DNA: TGTGCCAGCACCATACGGGGAGGGGGCAACTATGGCTACACCTTC. It encodes CASTIRGGGNYGYTF. The chain combines TRBV6-6 with TRBJ1-2, with TRBD1 matching 7 bases. Germline CDR1 MNHNY, CDR2 SVGAGI (reference sequence). V was clipped by 7 bases and J by 2 bases; unmatched bases: 10. This CDR3 contains 15 residues.